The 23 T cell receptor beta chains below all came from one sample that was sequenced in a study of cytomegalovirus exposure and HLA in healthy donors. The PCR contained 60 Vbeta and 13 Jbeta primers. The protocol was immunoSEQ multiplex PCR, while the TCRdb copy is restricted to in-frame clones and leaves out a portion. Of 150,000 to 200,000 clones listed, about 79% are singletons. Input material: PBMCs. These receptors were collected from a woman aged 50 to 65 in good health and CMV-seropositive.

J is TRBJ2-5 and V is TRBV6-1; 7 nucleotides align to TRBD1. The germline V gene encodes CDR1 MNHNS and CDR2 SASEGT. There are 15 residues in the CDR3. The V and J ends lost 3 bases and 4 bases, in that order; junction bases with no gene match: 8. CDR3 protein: CASSDRGTGRETQYF. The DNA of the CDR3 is TGTGCCAGCAGTGACAGGGGGACGGGGCGAGAGACCCAGTACTTC.

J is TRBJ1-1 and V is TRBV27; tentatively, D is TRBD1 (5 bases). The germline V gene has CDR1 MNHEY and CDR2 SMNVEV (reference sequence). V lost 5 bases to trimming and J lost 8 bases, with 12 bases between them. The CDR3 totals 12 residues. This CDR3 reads CASSPQGREAFF. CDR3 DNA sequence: TGTGCCAGCAGTCCCCAGGGCAGAGAAGCTTTCTTT.

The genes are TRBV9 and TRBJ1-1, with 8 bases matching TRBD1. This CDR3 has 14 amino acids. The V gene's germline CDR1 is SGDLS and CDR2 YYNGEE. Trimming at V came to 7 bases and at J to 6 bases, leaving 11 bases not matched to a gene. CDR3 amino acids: CASGKTGDPPEAFF. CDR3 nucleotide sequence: TGTGCCAGCGGGAAGACAGGGGATCCCCCTGAAGCTTTCTTT.

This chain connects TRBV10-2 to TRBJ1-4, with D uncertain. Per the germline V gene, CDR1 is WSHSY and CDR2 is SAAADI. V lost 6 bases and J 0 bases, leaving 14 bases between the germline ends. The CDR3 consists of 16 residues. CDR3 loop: CASRERIEATNEKLFF. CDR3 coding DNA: TGCGCCAGCAGGGAGAGAATAGAGGCAACTAATGAAAAACTGTTTTTT.

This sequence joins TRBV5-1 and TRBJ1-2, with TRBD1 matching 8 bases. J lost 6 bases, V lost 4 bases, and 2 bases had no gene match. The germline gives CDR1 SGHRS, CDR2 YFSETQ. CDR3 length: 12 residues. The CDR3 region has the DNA TGCGCCAGCAGCACGACAGGGGATGGCTACACCTTC. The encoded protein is CASSTTGDGYTF. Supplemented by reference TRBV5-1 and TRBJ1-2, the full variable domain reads KAGVTQTPRYLIKTRGQQVTLSCSPISGHRSVSWYQQTPGQGLQFLFEYFSETQRNKGNFPGRFSGRQFSNSRSEMNVSTLELGDSALYLCASSTTGDGYTFGSGTRLTVV.

The CDR3: CASSANDPSGNTIYF. DNA of the CDR3: TGTGCCAGTAGTGCGAATGATCCCTCTGGAAACACCATATATTTT. The chain carries TRBV19 and TRBJ1-3; no clear D gene. The CDR3 has 15 amino acids. V was trimmed by 5 bases and J by 0 bases, leaving 11 bases between them. Germline CDR1 reads LNHDA; CDR2 reads SQIVND (reference sequence).

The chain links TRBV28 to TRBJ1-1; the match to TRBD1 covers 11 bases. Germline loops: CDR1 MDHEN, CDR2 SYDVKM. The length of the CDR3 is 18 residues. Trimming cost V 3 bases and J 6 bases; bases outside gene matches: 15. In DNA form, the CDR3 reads TGTGCCAGCAGTTTCTGGACAGGGGGCCGAGGGGTGACATCTGAAGCTTTCTTT. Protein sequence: CASSFWTGGRGVTSEAFF.

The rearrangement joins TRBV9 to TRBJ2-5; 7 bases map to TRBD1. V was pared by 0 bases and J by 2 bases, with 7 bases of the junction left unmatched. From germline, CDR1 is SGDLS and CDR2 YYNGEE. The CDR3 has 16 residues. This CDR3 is CASSVGGWDSQETQYF. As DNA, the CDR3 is TGTGCCAGCAGCGTAGGGGGGTGGGACAGTCAAGAGACCCAGTACTTC. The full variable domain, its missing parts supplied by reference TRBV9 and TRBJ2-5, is DSGVTQTPKHLITATGQRVTLRCSPRSGDLSVYWYQQSLDQGLQFLIQYYNGEERAKGNILERFSAQQFPDLHSELNLSSLELGDSALYFCASSVGGWDSQETQYFGPGTRLLVL.

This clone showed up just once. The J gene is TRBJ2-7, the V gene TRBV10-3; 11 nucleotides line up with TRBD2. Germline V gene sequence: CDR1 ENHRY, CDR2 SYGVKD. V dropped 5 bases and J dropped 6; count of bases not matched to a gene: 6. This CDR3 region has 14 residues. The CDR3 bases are TGTGCCATCAGTCCTCTAGCGGGAGGAATCGAGCAGTACTTC. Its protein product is CAISPLAGGIEQYF.

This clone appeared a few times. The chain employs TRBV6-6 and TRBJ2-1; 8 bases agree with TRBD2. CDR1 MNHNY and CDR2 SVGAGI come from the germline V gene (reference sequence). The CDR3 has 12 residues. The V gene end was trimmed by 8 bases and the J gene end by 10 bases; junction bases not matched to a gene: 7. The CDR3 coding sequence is TGTGCCAGCGGGACTAGGAGGGAAGAGCAGTTCTTC. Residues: CASGTRREEQFF.

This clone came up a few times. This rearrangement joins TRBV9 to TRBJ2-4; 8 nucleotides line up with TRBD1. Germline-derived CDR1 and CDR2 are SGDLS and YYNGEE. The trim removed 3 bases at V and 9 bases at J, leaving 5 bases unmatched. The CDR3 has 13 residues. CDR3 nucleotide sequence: TGTGCCAGCAGCGAGGGACAGGAGGGCATTCAGTACTTC. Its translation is CASSEGQEGIQYF.

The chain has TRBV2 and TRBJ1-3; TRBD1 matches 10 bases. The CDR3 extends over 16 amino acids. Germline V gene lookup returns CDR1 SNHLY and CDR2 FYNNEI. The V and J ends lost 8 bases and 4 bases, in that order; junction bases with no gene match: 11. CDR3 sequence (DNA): TGTGCCAGCGCCGGGACAGGGGCTCATTTGGGAAACACCATATATTTT. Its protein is CASAGTGAHLGNTIYF. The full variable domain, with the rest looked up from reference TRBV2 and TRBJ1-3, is EPEVTQTPSHQVTQMGQEVILRCVPISNHLYFYWYRQILGQKVEFLVSFYNNEISEKSEIFDDQFSVERPDGSNFTLKIRSTKLEDSAMYFCASAGTGAHLGNTIYFGEGSWLTVV.

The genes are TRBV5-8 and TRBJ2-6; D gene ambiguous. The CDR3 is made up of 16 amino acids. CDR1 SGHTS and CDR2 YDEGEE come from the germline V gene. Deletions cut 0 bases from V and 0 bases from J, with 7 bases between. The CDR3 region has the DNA TGTGCCAGCAGCTTGGCCCTGAGCTCTGGGGCCAACGTCCTGACTTTC. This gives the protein CASSLALSSGANVLTF.

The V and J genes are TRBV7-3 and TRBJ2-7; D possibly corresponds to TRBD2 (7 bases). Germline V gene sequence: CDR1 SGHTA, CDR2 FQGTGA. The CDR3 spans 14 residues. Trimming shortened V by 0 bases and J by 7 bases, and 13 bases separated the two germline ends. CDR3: CASSLTSGTLEQYF. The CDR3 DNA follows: TGTGCCAGCAGCTTAACAAGCGGGACATTAGAGCAGTACTTC.

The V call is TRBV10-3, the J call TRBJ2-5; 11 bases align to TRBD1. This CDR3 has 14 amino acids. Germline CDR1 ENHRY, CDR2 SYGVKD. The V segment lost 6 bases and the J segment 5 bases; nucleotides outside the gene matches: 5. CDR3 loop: CAIRPGQGDETQYF. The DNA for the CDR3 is TGTGCCATCAGGCCGGGACAGGGGGACGAGACCCAGTACTTC.

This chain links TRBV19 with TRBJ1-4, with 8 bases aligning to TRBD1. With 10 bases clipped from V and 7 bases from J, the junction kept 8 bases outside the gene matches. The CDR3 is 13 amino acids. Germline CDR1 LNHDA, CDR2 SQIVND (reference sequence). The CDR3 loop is CAKTPGGGEKLFF. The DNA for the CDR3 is TGTGCCAAGACCCCAGGGGGCGGTGAAAAACTGTTTTTT.

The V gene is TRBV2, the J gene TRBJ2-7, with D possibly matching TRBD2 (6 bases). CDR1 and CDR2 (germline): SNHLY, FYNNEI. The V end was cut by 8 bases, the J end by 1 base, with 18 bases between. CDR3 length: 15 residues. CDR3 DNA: TGTGCCAGCGCTTTAGGGGCGGGACCTTCCTACGAGCAGTACTTC. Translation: CASALGAGPSYEQYF. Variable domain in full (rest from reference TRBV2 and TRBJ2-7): EPEVTQTPSHQVTQMGQEVILRCVPISNHLYFYWYRQILGQKVEFLVSFYNNEISEKSEIFDDQFSVERPDGSNFTLKIRSTKLEDSAMYFCASALGAGPSYEQYFGPGTRLTVT.

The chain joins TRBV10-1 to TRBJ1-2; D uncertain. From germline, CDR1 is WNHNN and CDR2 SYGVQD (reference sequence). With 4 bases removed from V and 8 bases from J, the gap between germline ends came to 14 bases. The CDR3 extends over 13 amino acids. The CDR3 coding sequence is TGCGCCAGCAGTGGATCCCGGGGTGAAGGCTACACCTTC. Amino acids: CASSGSRGEGYTF.

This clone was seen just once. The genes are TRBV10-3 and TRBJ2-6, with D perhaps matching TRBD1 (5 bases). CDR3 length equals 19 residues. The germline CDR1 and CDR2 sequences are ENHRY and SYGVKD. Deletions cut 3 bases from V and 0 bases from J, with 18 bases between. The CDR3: CAISDLQDLSLSGANVLTF. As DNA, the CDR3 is TGTGCCATCAGTGATCTACAGGACCTCTCCCTCTCTGGGGCCAACGTCCTGACTTTC.

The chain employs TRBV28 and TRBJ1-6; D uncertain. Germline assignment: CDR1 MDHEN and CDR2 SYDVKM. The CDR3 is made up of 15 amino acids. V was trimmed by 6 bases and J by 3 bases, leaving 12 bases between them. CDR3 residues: CASRPQNIYNSPLHF. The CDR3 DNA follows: TGTGCCAGCAGGCCCCAGAATATCTATAATTCACCCCTCCACTTT.

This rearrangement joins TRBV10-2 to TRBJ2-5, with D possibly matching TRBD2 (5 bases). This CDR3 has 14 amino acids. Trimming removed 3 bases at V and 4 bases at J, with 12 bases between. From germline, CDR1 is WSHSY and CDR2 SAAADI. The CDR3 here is CASSDSGTGETQYF. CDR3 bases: TGCGCCAGCAGTGACTCGGGAACGGGAGAGACCCAGTACTTC.

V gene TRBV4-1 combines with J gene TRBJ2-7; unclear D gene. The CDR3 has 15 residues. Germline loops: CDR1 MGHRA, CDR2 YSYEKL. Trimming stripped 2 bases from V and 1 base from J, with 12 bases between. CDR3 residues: CASSQIDGESYEQYF. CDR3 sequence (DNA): TGCGCCAGCAGCCAAATCGACGGAGAGTCCTACGAGCAGTACTTC.

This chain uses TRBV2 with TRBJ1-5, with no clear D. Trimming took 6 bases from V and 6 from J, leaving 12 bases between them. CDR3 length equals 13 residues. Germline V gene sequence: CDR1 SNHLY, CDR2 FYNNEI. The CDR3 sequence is CASRRLESQPQHF. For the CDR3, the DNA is TGTGCCAGCAGAAGACTGGAAAGTCAGCCCCAGCATTTT. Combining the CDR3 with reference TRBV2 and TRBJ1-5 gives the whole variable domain EPEVTQTPSHQVTQMGQEVILRCVPISNHLYFYWYRQILGQKVEFLVSFYNNEISEKSEIFDDQFSVERPDGSNFTLKIRSTKLEDSAMYFCASRRLESQPQHFGDGTRLSIL.